One TCR beta chain is described in this entry. What antigen it recognizes has not been identified. Per-base qualities were not stored, and no clone one base away is much larger. V was cut back by 1 base and J by 0 bases, leaving a gap of 12 bases between them. Sequences LGHNA (CDR1) and YNFKEQ (CDR2) are obtained from the germline V gene. The cysteine opens and the phenylalanine closes a CDR3 of 17 amino acids. The read is trimmed to its CDR3 DNA, 51 bases read in frame from base 1. This sample was taken from a study of OX40 agonist ivuxolimab in advanced cancers. Some background on the complete study: Ivuxolimab was a fully human IgG2 agonistic monoclonal antibody targeting the costimulatory receptor OX40 (CD134). Intravenous ivuxolimab was administered to patients every 2 weeks at six dose levels: 0.01, 0.1, 0.3, 1.5, 3 and 10 mg/kg. Among the 50 to 55 dose-escalation patients, some 20 had hepatocellular carcinoma, about 15 melanoma, 9 renal cell carcinoma and 9 head and neck cancer. A male proportion of 82.7% and a mean age of around 60 years, ranging from roughly 23 to 80, were recorded for the dose-escalation cohort. Prior anti-PD-1, anti-PD-L1 or anti-CTLA-4 therapy was permitted, and approximately 40% of dose-escalation patients had received checkpoint inhibitors. Partial responses were achieved by three dose-escalation patients, of whom one had hepatocellular carcinoma and two had cutaneous melanoma. The purpose of peripheral TCRbeta sequencing was to test whether ivuxolimab changed TCR sequence diversity and led to clonal T-cell expansion. The paper describes the monotherapy dose-escalation part (N ≈ 52 patients) of the phase I trial of ivuxolimab. The investigation overall reported the following: Low levels of normalized T-cell clonal expansion were also seen in some patients who did not respond. At doses of 0.1 to 3.0 mg/kg, clonal expansion of both CD4+ and CD8+ blood T cells was observed from baseline to week 6. In partial responders in the 0.1-3.0 mg/kg groups, normalized peripheral clonal expansion was found to be among the lowest, especially among CD8+ T cells. Antigen specificity was not determined for the clonally expanded peripheral T cells. After ivuxolimab, CD8+ T cells had more expanded clones than CD4+ T cells on average.

The trial excluded patients who had a history of autoimmune disease or were on systemic immunosuppression. Peripheral blood for TCR sequencing was collected from all dose cohorts at baseline, on cycle 4 day 1, and on cycle 7 day 1. Samples were obtained from an open-label, multicenter, first-in-human phase I dose-escalation trial of ivuxolimab. Adults with locally advanced or metastatic melanoma, renal cell, hepatocellular, or head and neck squamous cell carcinoma were enrolled in the trial. CD4+ and CD8+ T cells were sorted separately from peripheral blood before TCR sequencing. Genomic DNA was isolated from the sorted cells so that the TCRbeta CDR3 region could be sequenced. TCRbeta CDR3 regions were sequenced using the immunoSEQ Assay. The table was pulled from immuneACCESS by TCRdb, which kept in-frame rearrangements only. Such tables lose some clones; where checked, under half of the loss comes from unresolved V genes, and the rest has no known cause. The sample table lists some 22,000 clones, more than 70% of them with a count of one. About 17% of the sample lies in the top ten.

Recombination joined TRBV4-2 with TRBJ2-2, with no reliable assignment of the D segment. The starting material was CD4+ or CD8+ T cells sorted from blood, obtained in a trial of the OX40 agonist ivuxolimab. This sequence was found in an adult with an advanced solid tumor such as melanoma, head and neck, liver or kidney cancer. The CDR3 corresponds to CASSQVRGTANTGELFF. The DNA sequence reads TGTGCCAGCAGCCAAGTCCGTGGTACAGCGAACACCGGGGAGCTGTTTTTT.